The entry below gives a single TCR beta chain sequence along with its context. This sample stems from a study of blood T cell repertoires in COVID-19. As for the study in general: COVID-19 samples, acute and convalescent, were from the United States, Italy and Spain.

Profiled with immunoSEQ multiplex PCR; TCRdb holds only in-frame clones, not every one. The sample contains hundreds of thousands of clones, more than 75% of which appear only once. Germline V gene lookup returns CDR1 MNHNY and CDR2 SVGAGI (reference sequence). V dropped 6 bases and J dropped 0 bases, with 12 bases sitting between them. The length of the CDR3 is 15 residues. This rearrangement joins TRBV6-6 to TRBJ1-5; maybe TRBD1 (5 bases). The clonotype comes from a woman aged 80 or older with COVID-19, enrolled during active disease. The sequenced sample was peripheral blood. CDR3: CASRLTDYSNQPQHF. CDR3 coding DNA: TGTGCCAGCAGACTGACAGATTATAGCAATCAGCCCCAGCATTTT.